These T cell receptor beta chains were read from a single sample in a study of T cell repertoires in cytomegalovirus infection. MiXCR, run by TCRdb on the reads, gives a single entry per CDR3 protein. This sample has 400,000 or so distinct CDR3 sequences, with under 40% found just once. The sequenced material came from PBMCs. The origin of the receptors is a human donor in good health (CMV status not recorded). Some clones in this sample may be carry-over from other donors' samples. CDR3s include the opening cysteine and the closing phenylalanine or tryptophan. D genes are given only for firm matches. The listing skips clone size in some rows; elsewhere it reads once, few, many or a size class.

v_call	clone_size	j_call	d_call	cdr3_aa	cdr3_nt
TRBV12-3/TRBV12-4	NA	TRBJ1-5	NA	CASSSDGLTGNQPQHF	TGTGCCAGCAGTTCGGACGGTCTCACGGGCAATCAGCCCCAGCATTTT
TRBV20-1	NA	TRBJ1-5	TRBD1	CSARRDRVTLANQPQHF	TGCAGTGCTAGAAGGGACAGGGTGACCTTAGCAAATCAGCCCCAGCATTTT
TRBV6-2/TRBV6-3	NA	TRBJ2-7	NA	CASSYGGAPYEQYF	TGTGCCAGCAGTTATGGGGGGGCTCCCTACGAGCAGTACTTC
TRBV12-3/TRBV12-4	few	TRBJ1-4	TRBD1	CASRRDRGEEKLFF	TGTGCCAGCAGGCGGGACAGGGGAGAGGAAAAACTGTTTTTT
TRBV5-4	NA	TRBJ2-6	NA	CASSFSGSGANVLTF	TGTGCCAGCAGCTTCTCGGGAAGTGGGGCCAACGTCCTGACTTTC
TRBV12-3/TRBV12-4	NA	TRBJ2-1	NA	CASSLAVGKQFF	TGTGCCAGCAGTTTAGCGGTGGGCAAGCAGTTCTTC
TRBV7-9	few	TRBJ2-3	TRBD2	CASSPAAGGDTDTQYF	TGTGCCAGCAGCCCCGCAGCGGGGGGCGACACAGATACGCAGTATTTT
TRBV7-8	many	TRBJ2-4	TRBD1	CASSSPRDRGLENIQYF	TGTGCCAGCAGCTCACCCCGGGACAGGGGGCTGGAAAACATTCAGTACTTC
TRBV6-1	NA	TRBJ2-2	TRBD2	CASSPAGGASGELFF	TGTGCCAGCAGCCCCGCGGGGGGTGCGTCCGGGGAGCTGTTTTTT
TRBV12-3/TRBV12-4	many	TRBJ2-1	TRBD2	CASNRGRGGNEQFF	TGTGCCAGCAACCGAGGGCGGGGGGGGAATGAGCAGTTCTTC
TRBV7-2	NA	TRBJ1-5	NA	CASSLVGQTNQPQHF	TGTGCCAGCAGCTTAGTGGGGCAGACCAATCAGCCCCAGCATTTT
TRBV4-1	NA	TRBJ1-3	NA	CGSSKERALDTIYF	TGCGGCAGCAGCAAAGAACGGGCCCTCGACACCATATATTTT
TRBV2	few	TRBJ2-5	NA	CASQQRETQYF	TGTGCCAGCCAACAAAGGGAGACCCAGTACTTC
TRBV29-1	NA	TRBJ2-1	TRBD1	CSASGTGSYNEQFF	TGCAGCGCCTCCGGGACAGGCTCCTACAATGAGCAGTTCTTC
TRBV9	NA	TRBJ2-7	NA	CASSRGTFGYEQYF	TGTGCCAGCAGCAGAGGGACATTCGGCTACGAGCAGTACTTC
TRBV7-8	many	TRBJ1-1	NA	CASSLVTGLLMNTEAFF	TGTGCCAGCAGCTTAGTTACAGGGCTCTTAATGAACACTGAAGCTTTCTTT
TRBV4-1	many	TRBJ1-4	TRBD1	CASSQVQGATNEKLFF	TGCGCCAGCAGCCAAGTCCAGGGGGCGACTAATGAAAAACTGTTTTTT
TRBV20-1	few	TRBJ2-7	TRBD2	CSATGTSGAYEQYF	TGCAGTGCTACCGGGACTAGCGGGGCCTACGAGCAGTACTTC
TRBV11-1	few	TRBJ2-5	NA	CASSLNSAEETQYF	TGTGCCAGCAGCTTAAACAGCGCCGAAGAGACCCAGTACTTC
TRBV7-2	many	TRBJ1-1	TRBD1	CASSLGAGGTEAFF	TGTGCCAGCAGCTTAGGGGCAGGGGGCACTGAAGCTTTCTTT
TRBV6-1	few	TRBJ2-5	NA	CATSERGGETQYF	TGTGCCACCTCCGAGAGGGGTGGAGAGACCCAGTACTTC
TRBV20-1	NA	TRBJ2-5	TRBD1	CSANRGTQYF	TGCAGTGCTAACAGGGGGACCCAGTACTTC
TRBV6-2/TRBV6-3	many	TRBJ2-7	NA	CASSRALLVESYEQYF	TGTGCCAGCAGCCGGGCCCTATTGGTGGAGTCCTACGAGCAGTACTTC
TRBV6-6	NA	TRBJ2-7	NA	CASSYSGLGEQYF	TGTGCCAGCAGTTACAGCGGTTTGGGCGAGCAGTACTTC
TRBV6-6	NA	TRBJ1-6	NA	CASSDSPRGDSPLHF	TGTGCCAGCAGTGACTCCCCGAGAGGAGATTCACCCCTCCACTTT
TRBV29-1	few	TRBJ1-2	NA	CSVERSIF	TGCAGCGTTGAAAGGTCGATCTTC
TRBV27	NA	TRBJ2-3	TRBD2	CASRRRASGGPDTQYF	TGTGCCAGCAGACGACGGGCTAGCGGGGGACCAGATACGCAGTATTTT